The 3 T cell receptor beta chains below were found in one sample sequenced in a study of CD8 T cells in ankylosing spondylitis. TCRdb passed the 5' RACE reads through MiXCR, listing each CDR3 protein once. This sample yields some 270,000 distinct CDR3 sequences, of which about a sixth are seen a single time; more than 25% belongs to the top ten. Source material: blood, either unsorted or a sorted T cell fraction (not recorded which). The receptors stem from a male donor with ankylosing spondylitis or in good health (not recorded which).

This clonotype has at least ten counts. The chain couples TRBV5-1 to TRBJ2-1, with a possible D match to TRBD2 (5 bases). Germline values: CDR1 SGHRS, CDR2 YFSETQ. V lost 1 base and J lost 6, with 14 bases in between. The CDR3 covers 15 residues. In DNA form, the CDR3 reads TGCGCCAGCAGCTTGTCCGGATCTAGCCCCAATGAGCAGTTCTTC. It encodes CASSLSGSSPNEQFF.

The rearrangement links TRBV9 to TRBJ2-5, with TRBD1 identical over 9 bases. The CDR3 is 14 residues long. V was pared by 7 bases and J by 3 bases, with 7 bases of the junction left unmatched. Germline V gives CDR1 SGDLS, CDR2 YYNGEE. CDR3 loop: CASSRTGEEETQYF. CDR3 bases: TGTGCCAGCTCTCGGACAGGGGAGGAAGAGACCCAGTACTTC.

The chain combines TRBV5-6 with TRBJ2-3; TRBD2 agrees at 10 bases. Germline-derived CDR1 and CDR2 are SGHDT and YYEEEE. The CDR3 loop spans 15 amino acids. V dropped 1 base and J dropped 5; count of bases not matched to a gene: 4. The chain's CDR3 is CASSLQPSGGDTQYF. CDR3 DNA: TGTGCCAGCAGCTTGCAGCCTAGCGGGGGAGATACGCAGTATTTT.